A selection of T cell receptor beta chains follows, all from one sample in a study of blood T cell repertoires in COVID-19. TCRdb's table, derived via immunoSEQ multiplex PCR, lists solely in-frame clones and lacks some. The sample includes about 100,000 clones, 78% of them seen just once. Sequencing was performed on peripheral blood. These receptors were taken from a man aged 55 to 70 with active or convalescent COVID-19. CDR3s include the opening cysteine and the closing phenylalanine or tryptophan. A D gene is named only where the DNA matches it firmly. Size tells how often a clone was seen (once, few, many) or the class of an expanded clone, and some rows leave it out.

d_call clone_size j_call v_call cdr3_aa cdr3_nt
TRBD2 few TRBJ2-1 TRBV27 CASSLGIRDYLVNEQFF TGTGCCAGCAGTCTCGGTATCCGGGACTATCTCGTCAATGAGCAGTTCTTC
TRBD1 NA TRBJ2-2 TRBV18 CASSPPGTGVTGELFF TGTGCCAGCTCACCACCCGGGACAGGGGTCACCGGGGAGCTGTTTTTT
NA NA TRBJ1-1 TRBV19 CASSFLGGGGPEAFF TGTGCCAGTAGTTTTTTGGGAGGGGGGGGACCTGAAGCTTTCTTT
TRBD2 few TRBJ2-2 TRBV11-2 CASSLVGLAGTGELFF TGTGCCAGCAGCTTAGTGGGACTAGCGGGTACCGGGGAGCTGTTTTTT
NA NA TRBJ1-5 TRBV18 CASSPSQQGGNQPQHF TGTGCCAGCTCACCCAGCCAACAGGGAGGCAATCAGCCCCAGCATTTT
NA NA TRBJ1-6 TRBV19 CASSGAHSPLHF TGTGCCAGCTCAGGGGCTCATTCACCCCTCCACTTT
TRBD2 NA TRBJ2-1 TRBV7-2 CASSLAWSGSFNEQFF TGTGCCAGCAGCTTAGCGTGGAGCGGGAGCTTCAATGAGCAGTTCTTC
NA NA TRBJ1-2 TRBV5-1 CASSPYRPQDYGYTF TGCGCCAGCAGCCCTTATAGGCCGCAGGACTATGGCTACACCTTC
TRBD2 NA TRBJ2-3 TRBV10-2 CASSRSPGTRIGGTQYF TGCGCCAGCAGTAGATCCCCCGGGACTAGGATTGGAGGTACGCAGTATTTT
NA NA TRBJ2-1 TRBV18 CASSPGQAGLDEQFF TGTGCCAGCTCACCAGGCCAGGCAGGGCTTGATGAGCAGTTCTTC
TRBD1 NA TRBJ1-5 TRBV28 CASSHGQGNQPQHF TGTGCCAGCAGCCACGGACAGGGCAATCAGCCCCAGCATTTT
NA NA TRBJ1-6 TRBV27 CASSSLGYNSPLHF TGTGCCAGCAGCTCCCTAGGTTATAATTCACCCCTCCACTTT
TRBD1 NA TRBJ1-6 TRBV7-2 CASSPGQDSPLHF TGTGCCAGCAGCCCGGGACAGGACTCACCCCTCCACTTT
TRBD1 NA TRBJ1-4 TRBV28 CASSVFQLRGRREKLFF TGTGCCAGCAGTGTATTTCAGTTGAGGGGGCGAAGGGAAAAACTGTTTTTT
TRBD2 NA TRBJ2-5 TRBV7-2 CASSLNPGGSETQYF TGTGCCAGCAGCTTAAACCCGGGAGGCAGCGAGACCCAGTACTTC
NA few TRBJ1-5 TRBV4-1 CASSQVGRDQPQHF TGCGCCAGCAGCCAAGTGGGCAGGGATCAGCCCCAGCATTTT
TRBD2 NA TRBJ2-1 TRBV6-5 CASSSGGYSYNEQFF TGTGCCAGCAGTTCGGGAGGGTATTCCTACAATGAGCAGTTCTTC
NA NA TRBJ1-2 TRBV28 CASSREQANYGYTF TGTGCCAGCAGTCGAGAACAGGCGAACTATGGCTACACCTTC
TRBD2 NA TRBJ2-1 TRBV7-2 CASSLAWGLAGLNEQFF TGTGCCAGCAGCTTAGCGTGGGGACTAGCGGGTTTGAATGAGCAGTTCTTC
TRBD1 NA TRBJ1-1 TRBV7-9 CASSSGQGNTEAFF TGTGCCAGCAGCTCAGGACAGGGGAACACTGAAGCTTTCTTT
NA NA TRBJ1-1 TRBV6-1 CASSAVAGARRGTEAFF TGTGCCAGCAGTGCTGTGGCGGGGGCTCGGCGGGGGACTGAAGCTTTCTTT
NA NA TRBJ1-3 TRBV7-9 CASSSLHLSGNTIYF TGTGCCAGCAGCTCCTTACACCTCTCTGGAAACACCATATATTTT
NA NA TRBJ2-5 TRBV21-1 CASSLQQGQETQYF TGTGCCAGCAGCCTTCAACAGGGACAAGAGACCCAGTACTTC
TRBD1 NA TRBJ2-5 TRBV11-3 CASSLDGTGRAAQYF TGTGCCAGCAGCTTAGATGGGACAGGGCGGGCGGCCCAGTACTTC
TRBD1 NA TRBJ2-7 TRBV24-1 CATSDYRGQEQYF TGTGCCACCAGTGACTACAGGGGGCAAGAGCAGTACTTC
NA NA TRBJ1-2 TRBV12-3/TRBV12-4 CASSSRVPGYTF TGTGCCAGCAGCTCCCGAGTACCCGGCTACACCTTC